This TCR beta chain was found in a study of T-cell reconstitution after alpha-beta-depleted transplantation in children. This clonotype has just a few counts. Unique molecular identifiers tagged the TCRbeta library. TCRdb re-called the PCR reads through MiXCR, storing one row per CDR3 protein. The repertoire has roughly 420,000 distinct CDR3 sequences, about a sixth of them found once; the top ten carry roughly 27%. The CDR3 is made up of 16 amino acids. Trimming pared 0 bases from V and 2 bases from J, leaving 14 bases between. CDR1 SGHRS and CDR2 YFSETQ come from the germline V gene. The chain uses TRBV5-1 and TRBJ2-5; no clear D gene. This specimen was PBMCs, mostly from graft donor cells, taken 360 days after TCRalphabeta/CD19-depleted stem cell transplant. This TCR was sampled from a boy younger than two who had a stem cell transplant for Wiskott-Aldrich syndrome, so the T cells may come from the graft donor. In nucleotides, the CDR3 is TGCGCCAGCAGCTTGGATGTTTGGGCACGACAAGAGACCCAGTACTTC. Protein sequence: CASSLDVWARQETQYF.